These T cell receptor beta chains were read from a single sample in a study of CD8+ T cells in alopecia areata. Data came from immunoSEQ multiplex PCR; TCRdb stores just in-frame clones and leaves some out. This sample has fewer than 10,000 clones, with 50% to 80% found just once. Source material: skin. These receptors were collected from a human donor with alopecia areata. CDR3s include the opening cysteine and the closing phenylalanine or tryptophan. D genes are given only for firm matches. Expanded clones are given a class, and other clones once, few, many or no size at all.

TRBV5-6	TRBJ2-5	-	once	TGTGCCAGCAGCTTTTGGAATACGGGCGAGACCCAGTACTTC	CASSFWNTGETQYF
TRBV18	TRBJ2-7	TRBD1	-	TGTGCCAGCTCACCACTAGATTCTCGAGGGGACAGCCAACACAGGCAGTACTTC	CASSPLDSRGDSQHRQYF
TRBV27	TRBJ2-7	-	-	TGTGCCAGCAGTTTAAACAGGGCCTACGAGCAGTACTTC	CASSLNRAYEQYF
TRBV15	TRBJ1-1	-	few	TGTGCCACCAGCAGATTCGTCCAGGGCTTAGACACTGAAGCTTTCTTT	CATSRFVQGLDTEAFF
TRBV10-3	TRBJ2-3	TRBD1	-	TGTGCCATCAGCTTTGGGACAGGGGTATCAGATACGCAGTATTTT	CAISFGTGVSDTQYF
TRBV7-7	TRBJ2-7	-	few	TGTGCTAGCAGCTTAGCGGATGGGGACCACGAGCAGTACTTC	CASSLADGDHEQYF
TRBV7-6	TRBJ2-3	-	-	TGTGCCAGCAGCTTAGCGGTAGCCCCCACAGATACGCAGTATTTT	CASSLAVAPTDTQYF
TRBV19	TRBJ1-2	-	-	TGTGCCAGTAGTATTGACAGAGGTTACTATGGCTACACCTTC	CASSIDRGYYGYTF
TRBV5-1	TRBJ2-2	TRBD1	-	TGCGCCAGCAGCTGGGGACAGGGCACCGGGGAGCTGTTTTTT	CASSWGQGTGELFF
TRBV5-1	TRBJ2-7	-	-	TGCGCCAGCAGCTTGGACGGCAAAGGTTGGGACTTC	CASSLDGKGWDF
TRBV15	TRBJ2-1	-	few	TGTGCCACCAGCAGAGTTGGGGCCCAGTATGAGCAGTTCTTC	CATSRVGAQYEQFF
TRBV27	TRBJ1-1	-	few	TGTGCCAGCAGTTTTGGAGGACTGAACACTGAAGCTTTCTTT	CASSFGGLNTEAFF
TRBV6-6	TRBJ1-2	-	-	TGTGCCAGCAGTTCCGACACCACCGGAGGCTACACCTTC	CASSSDTTGGYTF
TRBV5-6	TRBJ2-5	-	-	TGTGCCAGCAGTCAGGACTTCGGAGAGACCCAGTACTTC	CASSQDFGETQYF
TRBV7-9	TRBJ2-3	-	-	TGTGCCAGCAGCCCCTGGGGGGAGGCCACAGATACGCAGTATTTT	CASSPWGEATDTQYF
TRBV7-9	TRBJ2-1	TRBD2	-	TGTGCCAGCAGCCGGTCACTAGCGGGAGGCTCCTACAATGAGCAGTTCTTC	CASSRSLAGGSYNEQFF
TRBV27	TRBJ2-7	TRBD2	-	TGTGCCAGCAGTTCAATCGGGACTAGCGGCTCCTACGAGCAGTACTTC	CASSSIGTSGSYEQYF
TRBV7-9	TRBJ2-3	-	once	TGTGCCAGCAGCTTAAGTATGGCGGGCACAGATACGCAGTATTTT	CASSLSMAGTDTQYF
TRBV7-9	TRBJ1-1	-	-	TGTGCCAGCAGCCCCCCCTCTGAAGCTTTCTTT	CASSPPSEAFF
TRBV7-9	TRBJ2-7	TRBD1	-	TGTGCCAGCAGCCCTGGACAGGGGAGGCACGAGCAGTACTTC	CASSPGQGRHEQYF
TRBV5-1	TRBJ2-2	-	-	TGCGCCAGCAGCTTTAGTGTCGGGAACACCGGGGAGCTGTTTTTT	CASSFSVGNTGELFF
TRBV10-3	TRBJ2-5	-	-	TGTGCCATCAGTGAATGGAACAGTCAGGGGACCCAGTACTTC	CAISEWNSQGTQYF
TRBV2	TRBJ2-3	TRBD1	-	TGCGCCAGCAGTGGACAGGGGCGCACAGATACGCAGTATTTT	CASSGQGRTDTQYF
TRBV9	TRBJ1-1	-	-	TGTGCCAGCAGCGTAATCGCCGAGAACACTGAAGCTTTCTTT	CASSVIAENTEAFF
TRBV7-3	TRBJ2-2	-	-	TGTGCCAGCAGCTGGACACCTGGACGAAGCGGGGAGCTGTTTTTT	CASSWTPGRSGELFF
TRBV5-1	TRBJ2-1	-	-	TGCGCCAGCAGCGGCAGCTTTAACAATGAGCAGTTCTTC	CASSGSFNNEQFF
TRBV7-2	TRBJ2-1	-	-	TGTGCCAGCAGCTTAGGTGGGGTCCAGGGGCATGAGCAGTTCTTC	CASSLGGVQGHEQFF
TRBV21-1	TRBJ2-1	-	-	TGTGCCAGCAGCCCCGGGACAGGGAATTATGAGCAGTTCTTC	CASSPGTGNYEQFF
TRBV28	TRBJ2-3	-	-	TGTGCCACAAGCGGGGCGGGAGCAGGGGGCACAGATACGCAGTATTTT	CATSGAGAGGTDTQYF
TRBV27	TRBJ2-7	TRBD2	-	TGTGCCAGCAGTTTGTGGGAGGGTGGTTTGAACGAGCAGTACTTC	CASSLWEGGLNEQYF
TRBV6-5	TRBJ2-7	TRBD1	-	TGTGCCAGCGGGCAGGGACAGGGAATTCACGAGCAGTACTTC	CASGQGQGIHEQYF
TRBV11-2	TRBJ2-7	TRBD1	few	TGTGCCAGCAGTACCGGGACAGATTCTTTACGAGGGCAGTACTTC	CASSTGTDSLRGQYF
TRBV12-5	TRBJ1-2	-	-	TGTGCTAGTGGTTTGGAGGGCTATGGCTACACCTTC	CASGLEGYGYTF